This is a list of T cell receptor beta chains from one sample in a study of Ad26.COV2.S vaccination and SARS-CoV-2 variants. TCRdb keeps only in-frame clones here, not all; method: immunoSEQ multiplex PCR. The sample holds 250,000 to 300,000 clones; more than 75% are singletons and the top ten take 2.5% to 3.5%. Sequences were derived from peripheral blood, sampled in a trial of Ad26.COV2.S vaccine versus placebo. All receptors derive from a person between 18 and 59 years old who received the Ad26.COV2.S COVID-19 vaccine or a placebo. Each CDR3 is given with its conserved first and last residue. A D gene is named only where the DNA matches it firmly. Size is omitted from some rows. Given values are once, few, many or a class for expanded clones.

d_gene: .; j_gene: TRBJ2-1; v_gene: TRBV30; abundance: few; CDR3nt: TGTGCCTGGAGGGTCAGGGGCTCCTACAATGAGCAGTTCTTC; CDR3aa: CAWRVRGSYNEQFF
d_gene: TRBD1; j_gene: TRBJ1-1; v_gene: TRBV6-5; abundance: .; CDR3nt: TGTGCCAGCAGTTACGACAGGGGGAACACTGAAGCTTTCTTT; CDR3aa: CASSYDRGNTEAFF
d_gene: TRBD1; j_gene: TRBJ2-7; v_gene: TRBV3-1/TRBV3-2; abundance: .; CDR3nt: TGTGCCAGCAGCCCGCCGGGACAGGGACTTCTAAAGCAGTACTTC; CDR3aa: CASSPPGQGLLKQYF
d_gene: .; j_gene: TRBJ1-1; v_gene: TRBV7-9; abundance: .; CDR3nt: TGTGCCAGCGCACAGGCGGTGAACACTGAAGCTTTCTTT; CDR3aa: CASAQAVNTEAFF
d_gene: TRBD1; j_gene: TRBJ1-1; v_gene: TRBV30; abundance: .; CDR3nt: TGTGCCTGGGCTCACGACAGGGGCACTGAAGCTTTCTTT; CDR3aa: CAWAHDRGTEAFF
d_gene: TRBD1; j_gene: TRBJ1-2; v_gene: TRBV5-1; abundance: once; CDR3nt: TGCGCCAGCAGCTTAGGACAGGCCTCCAATCTTCGGGGCTACACCTTC; CDR3aa: CASSLGQASNLRGYTF
d_gene: .; j_gene: TRBJ2-1; v_gene: TRBV18; abundance: few; CDR3nt: TGTGCCAGCTCACCCGCTGCCAGCTCCTACAATGAGCAGTTCTTC; CDR3aa: CASSPAASSYNEQFF
d_gene: .; j_gene: TRBJ2-1; v_gene: TRBV7-9; abundance: .; CDR3nt: TGTGCCAGCAGCTGGGGCCTAGGCGATGAGCAGTTCTTC; CDR3aa: CASSWGLGDEQFF
d_gene: .; j_gene: TRBJ1-6; v_gene: TRBV11-2; abundance: few; CDR3nt: TGTGCCAGCAGCTTCGGCAGGGGAGGATCACCCCTCCACTTT; CDR3aa: CASSFGRGGSPLHF
d_gene: TRBD1; j_gene: TRBJ1-1; v_gene: TRBV6-1; abundance: few; CDR3nt: TGTGCCAGCAGTGCAGCAGGGGGCTGGGACACTGAAGCTTTCTTT; CDR3aa: CASSAAGGWDTEAFF
d_gene: .; j_gene: TRBJ1-2; v_gene: TRBV6-5; abundance: .; CDR3nt: TGTGCCAGCAGTTACGGGAGAGCCTATGGCTACACCTTC; CDR3aa: CASSYGRAYGYTF
d_gene: TRBD1; j_gene: TRBJ1-6; v_gene: TRBV3-1/TRBV3-2; abundance: .; CDR3nt: TGTGCCAGCAGACGGACAGGGCCGAATTCACCCCTCCACTTT; CDR3aa: CASRRTGPNSPLHF
d_gene: .; j_gene: TRBJ1-1; v_gene: TRBV7-2; abundance: .; CDR3nt: TGTGCCAGCAGCTTAGCGGGCTGGGGCACTGAAGCTTTCTTT; CDR3aa: CASSLAGWGTEAFF
d_gene: .; j_gene: TRBJ2-7; v_gene: TRBV5-1; abundance: .; CDR3nt: TGCGCCAGCAGCATACAGGGTTACGAGCAGTACTTC; CDR3aa: CASSIQGYEQYF
d_gene: .; j_gene: TRBJ1-2; v_gene: TRBV7-9; abundance: .; CDR3nt: TGTGCCAGCAGCTCGGGGACCGTTTCTCAAGGCTACACCTTC; CDR3aa: CASSSGTVSQGYTF
d_gene: .; j_gene: TRBJ1-6; v_gene: TRBV10-3; abundance: .; CDR3nt: TGTGCCATCAGTGAGTCCTTGGACTATGCGCCCCTCCACTTT; CDR3aa: CAISESLDYAPLHF
d_gene: .; j_gene: TRBJ2-7; v_gene: TRBV5-6; abundance: .; CDR3nt: TGTGCCAGCAGCCCCGGGGAGAACTACGAGCAGTACTTC; CDR3aa: CASSPGENYEQYF
d_gene: .; j_gene: TRBJ2-7; v_gene: TRBV5-1; abundance: .; CDR3nt: TGCGCCAGCGGGTTAAGCCCGGGGGAAGAGCAGTACTTC; CDR3aa: CASGLSPGEEQYF
d_gene: .; j_gene: TRBJ2-5; v_gene: TRBV5-1; abundance: once; CDR3nt: TGCGCCAGCAGCTCCCCCTGGTCTGCAGGGGCTGTCCACCAAGAGACCCAGTACTTC; CDR3aa: CASSSPWSAGAVHQETQYF
d_gene: .; j_gene: TRBJ1-4; v_gene: TRBV5-1; abundance: .; CDR3nt: TGCGCCAGCAGCTTAGAGCGAAATGAAAAACTGTTTTTT; CDR3aa: CASSLERNEKLFF
d_gene: .; j_gene: TRBJ1-2; v_gene: TRBV28; abundance: .; CDR3nt: TGTGCCAGCAGGCGTGTGGGGGGAAACTATGGCTACACCTTC; CDR3aa: CASRRVGGNYGYTF
d_gene: .; j_gene: TRBJ2-6; v_gene: TRBV28; abundance: .; CDR3nt: TGTGCCAGCAGTTTAGGGTCCCTCTCTGGGGCCAACGTCCTGACTTTC; CDR3aa: CASSLGSLSGANVLTF
d_gene: TRBD1; j_gene: TRBJ1-2; v_gene: TRBV6-5; abundance: .; CDR3nt: TGTGCCAGCAGAGAGCCGGGACAGGCGAGGGGCTACACCTTC; CDR3aa: CASREPGQARGYTF
d_gene: .; j_gene: TRBJ1-1; v_gene: TRBV3-1/TRBV3-2; abundance: .; CDR3nt: TGTGCCAGCAGCCAAGGACAGTGGGCGAACACTGAAGCTTTCTTT; CDR3aa: CASSQGQWANTEAFF
d_gene: .; j_gene: TRBJ2-7; v_gene: TRBV6-2/TRBV6-3; abundance: .; CDR3nt: TGTGCCAGCAGTTACGGGTGGATGGAGCAGTACTTC; CDR3aa: CASSYGWMEQYF
d_gene: TRBD1; j_gene: TRBJ2-7; v_gene: TRBV6-5; abundance: .; CDR3nt: TGTGCCAGCAGGGGGGGACAGGCCTACGAGCAGTACTTC; CDR3aa: CASRGGQAYEQYF
d_gene: TRBD1; j_gene: TRBJ2-1; v_gene: TRBV7-9; abundance: .; CDR3nt: TGTGCCAGCAGCCGAGACCGGGACAGGGGGTTCTACAATGAGCAGTTCTTC; CDR3aa: CASSRDRDRGFYNEQFF
d_gene: .; j_gene: TRBJ1-6; v_gene: TRBV14; abundance: .; CDR3nt: TGTGCCAGCAGCCAAGTAACCGGGACGGTGAATTCACCCCTCCACTTT; CDR3aa: CASSQVTGTVNSPLHF
d_gene: .; j_gene: TRBJ1-1; v_gene: TRBV12-3/TRBV12-4; abundance: once; CDR3nt: TGTGCCAGCAGTTTAACCCGTAACACTGAAGCTTTCTTT; CDR3aa: CASSLTRNTEAFF
d_gene: .; j_gene: TRBJ1-6; v_gene: TRBV19; abundance: few; CDR3nt: TGTGCCAGTAGTTTCTCCGACCTTCTTCGGAATTCACCCCTCCACTTT; CDR3aa: CASSFSDLLRNSPLHF
d_gene: .; j_gene: TRBJ2-7; v_gene: TRBV7-8; abundance: .; CDR3nt: TGTGCCAGCAGCTCGACTCGGGGGTCCTACGAGCAGTACTTC; CDR3aa: CASSSTRGSYEQYF
d_gene: .; j_gene: TRBJ2-1; v_gene: TRBV5-1; abundance: .; CDR3nt: TGCGCCAGCAGCTTGGGCATTAGCTCCTACAATGAGCAGTTCTTC; CDR3aa: CASSLGISSYNEQFF